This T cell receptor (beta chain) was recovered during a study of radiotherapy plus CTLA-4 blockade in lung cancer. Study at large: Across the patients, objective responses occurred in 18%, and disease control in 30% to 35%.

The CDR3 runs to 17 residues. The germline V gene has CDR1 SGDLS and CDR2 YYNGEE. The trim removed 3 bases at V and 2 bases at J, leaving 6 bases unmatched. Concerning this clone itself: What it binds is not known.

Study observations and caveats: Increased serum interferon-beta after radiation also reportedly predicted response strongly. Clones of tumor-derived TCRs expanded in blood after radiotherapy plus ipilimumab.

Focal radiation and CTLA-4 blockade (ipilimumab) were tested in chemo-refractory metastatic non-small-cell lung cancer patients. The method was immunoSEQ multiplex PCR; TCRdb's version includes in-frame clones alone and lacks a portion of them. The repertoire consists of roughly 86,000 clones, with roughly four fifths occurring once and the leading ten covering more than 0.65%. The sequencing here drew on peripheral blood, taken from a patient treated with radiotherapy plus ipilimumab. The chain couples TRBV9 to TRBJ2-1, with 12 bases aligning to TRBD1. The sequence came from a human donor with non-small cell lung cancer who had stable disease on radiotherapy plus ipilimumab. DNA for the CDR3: TGTGCCAGCAGCGCCGGGACAGGGGGCCCTACCTACAATGAGCAGTTCTTC. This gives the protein CASSAGTGGPTYNEQFF.